One and the same sample provided the 8 T cell receptor beta chains below, sequenced in a study of cytomegalovirus exposure and HLA in healthy donors. PCR used 60 Vbeta primers and 13 Jbeta primers. Measured with immunoSEQ multiplex PCR; TCRdb has only the in-frame clones, and not every one. The table shows about 130,000 clones, with 70% to 85% occurring only once. The material sequenced was PBMCs. All receptors derive from a female donor in good health and CMV-seronegative.

This clone was seen only once. This chain connects TRBV5-5 to TRBJ2-5; the D gene is possibly TRBD2 (5 bases). V lost 0 bases and J lost 4, with 7 bases in between. CDR1 is SGHKS and CDR2 is YYEKEE in the germline V gene (reference sequence). The CDR3 extends over 13 amino acids. Written as DNA, the CDR3 is TGTGCCAGCAGCTTGGAAGGGAGAGAGACCCAGTACTTC. It yields the protein CASSLEGRETQYF.

This clone was recorded once. CDR3 bases: TGTGCCAGTAGTCAGATAGCGGGAGCATCGGGTGAGCAGTACTTC. It encodes CASSQIAGASGEQYF. The chain couples TRBV19 to TRBJ2-7, with 9 bases lining up with TRBD2. This CDR3 spans 15 amino acids. Germline V lookup: CDR1 LNHDA, CDR2 SQIVND (reference sequence). J was trimmed by 7 bases and V by 5 bases; bases with no gene match: 12.

V usage is TRBV2 and J usage is TRBJ2-2; 8 bases agree with TRBD1. This CDR3 contains 17 residues. CDR1 and CDR2 from the germline V gene are SNHLY and FYNNEI. V shed 9 bases, J shed 2 bases, and the junction held 14 bases outside the gene matches. DNA of the CDR3: TGTGCCAGTCGGGACAGGATTTCGGCGGGAAACACCGGGGAGCTGTTTTTT. Protein product: CASRDRISAGNTGELFF. Supplemented by reference TRBV2 and TRBJ2-2, the full variable domain reads EPEVTQTPSHQVTQMGQEVILRCVPISNHLYFYWYRQILGQKVEFLVSFYNNEISEKSEIFDDQFSVERPDGSNFTLKIRSTKLEDSAMYFCASRDRISAGNTGELFFGEGSRLTVL.

This chain links TRBV10-1 with TRBJ1-2; D might be TRBD1 (5 bases). Germline CDR1 is WNHNN and CDR2 is SYGVQD (reference sequence). CDR3 length equals 13 residues. V was clipped by 2 bases and J by 7 bases, with 11 bases between them. Here the CDR3 reads CASSETGVSGYTF. The DNA for the CDR3 is TGCGCCAGCAGTGAGACAGGCGTCTCTGGCTACACCTTC.

This chain links TRBV28 with TRBJ1-1, with 7 positions matching TRBD1. The V and J ends lost 7 bases and 6 bases, in that order; junction bases with no gene match: 11. CDR1 is MDHEN, CDR2 SYDVKM, per germline. The CDR3 length is 14 residues. CDR3 nucleotides: TGTGCCAGCACCCCGACAGGGTCGAGCGCTGAAGCTTTCTTT. Residues: CASTPTGSSAEAFF.

The V call is TRBV2, the J call TRBJ1-5, with 9 positions matching TRBD1. J gave up 7 bases and V 6 bases, and 7 bases lay outside the gene matches. The CDR3 spans 14 residues. Germline V gene lookup returns CDR1 SNHLY and CDR2 FYNNEI. Here the CDR3 DNA reads TGTGCCAGCAGCTCCACAGGGGGCATCCAGCCCCAGCATTTT. This sequence encodes CASSSTGGIQPQHF.

The sample holds a few counts of this clone. The chain has TRBV7-9 and TRBJ1-3, with 8 nucleotides matching TRBD1. Germline lookup yields CDR1 SEHNR and CDR2 FQNEAQ (reference sequence). The length of the CDR3 is 16 residues. Trimming cost V 1 base and J 7 bases; bases outside gene matches: 9. The CDR3 region has the DNA TGTGCCAGCAGCTTAGGACAGGGGCTTGAAACCAACACCATATATTTT. It translates to CASSLGQGLETNTIYF.

This clone was recorded once. The chain carries TRBV2 and TRBJ2-3, with D possibly TRBD1 on 8 matching bases. This CDR3 has 15 residues. Trimming cost V 4 bases and J 4 bases, with 15 bases left between them. In germline, CDR1 is SNHLY, CDR2 FYNNEI. Here the CDR3 reads CASSADREGADTQYF. The CDR3 bases are TGTGCCAGCAGTGCGGACAGGGAGGGTGCAGATACGCAGTATTTT. Full variable domain (outside the CDR3, taken from reference TRBV2 and TRBJ2-3): EPEVTQTPSHQVTQMGQEVILRCVPISNHLYFYWYRQILGQKVEFLVSFYNNEISEKSEIFDDQFSVERPDGSNFTLKIRSTKLEDSAMYFCASSADREGADTQYFGPGTRLTVL.